Below are 24 T cell receptor beta chains sequenced from a single sample in a study of blood T cell repertoires in COVID-19. The table came from immunoSEQ multiplex PCR; TCRdb's copy has only in-frame clones and leaves some out. This sample yields roughly 410,000 clones, of which around 87% are seen a single time; 2.3% belongs to the top ten. Sequenced: peripheral blood. These receptors were obtained from a woman aged 60-70 years with COVID-19, enrolled during active disease.

V usage is TRBV5-1 and J usage is TRBJ2-6, with TRBD1 identical over 7 bases. The CDR3 is made up of 17 amino acids. Trimming took 1 base from V and 0 from J; bases not matched to a gene: 4. The germline V gene encodes CDR1 SGHRS and CDR2 YFSETQ. DNA of the CDR3: TGCGCCAGCAGCTTGCCAGGGGGTAACTCTGGGGCCAACGTCCTGACTTTC. Amino acid sequence: CASSLPGGNSGANVLTF.

The sample holds one count of this clone. The chain couples TRBV5-6 to TRBJ2-7, with 8 bases fitting TRBD2. Germline CDR1 and CDR2: SGHDT and YYEEEE. V shed 4 bases and J 6 bases; nucleotides not matched to a gene: 15. The CDR3 is made up of 16 amino acids. The CDR3 region is CASSLSGRGERGEQYF. The CDR3 DNA follows: TGTGCCAGCAGCCTTTCTGGGCGGGGGGAGAGGGGCGAGCAGTACTTC.

The count of this clone is one. This chain links TRBV9 with TRBJ1-1, with 7 bases matching TRBD1. This CDR3 is 13 amino acids long. The junction had 6 bases not matched to a gene; V was cut back by 4 bases and J by 6 bases. Per the germline V gene, CDR1 is SGDLS and CDR2 is YYNGEE. The CDR3 nucleotides are TGTGCCAGCAGCTCAGGGGGGATCTCTGAAGCTTTCTTT. It encodes CASSSGGISEAFF.

The J gene is TRBJ1-5, the V gene TRBV6-5; D is unclear. CDR1 MNHEY and CDR2 SVGAGI come from the germline V gene. The CDR3 runs 14 residues. Trimming cost V 5 bases and J 0 bases, with 8 bases left between them. The CDR3 DNA reads TGTGCCAGCAGTCCGAACTATAGCAATCAGCCCCAGCATTTT. Protein product: CASSPNYSNQPQHF.

The J gene is TRBJ2-7, the V gene TRBV3-1 (or the pseudogene TRBV3-2); the match to TRBD1 covers 10 bases. Germline values: CDR1 LGHDT, CDR2 YNNKEL (reference sequence). The CDR3 length is 14 residues. V was pared by 3 bases and J by 3 bases, with 2 bases of the junction left unmatched. CDR3 loop: CASSHGTGVYEQYF. As DNA, the CDR3 is TGTGCCAGCAGCCATGGGACAGGGGTCTACGAGCAGTACTTC.

The chain links TRBV6-5 to TRBJ2-7; TRBD2 is a possible D gene (8 bases). The germline CDR1 and CDR2 sequences are MNHEY and SVGAGI. Between the trimmed V and J ends, which lost 2 bases and 1 base, there was a span of 15 bases. CDR3 length: 16 amino acids. CDR3 in amino acids: CASSYRGGQTSYEQYF. The CDR3 DNA sequence: TGTGCCAGCAGTTACCGGGGGGGACAGACTTCCTACGAGCAGTACTTC.

The J gene is TRBJ2-2, the V gene TRBV6-5; the D gene is possibly TRBD1 (5 bases). CDR3 length equals 15 residues. V was trimmed by 0 bases and J by 5 bases, leaving 10 bases between them. The germline V gene encodes CDR1 MNHEY and CDR2 SVGAGI. CDR3 bases: TGTGCCAGCAGTTACTCGACAGTTCGGACCGGGGAGCTGTTTTTT. As protein: CASSYSTVRTGELFF.

The genes are TRBV2 and TRBJ2-7; the D is unclear. Trimming took off 6 bases at V and 7 bases at J, with 7 bases between the two ends. The germline V gene encodes CDR1 SNHLY and CDR2 FYNNEI. CDR3 length: 10 residues. CDR3 residues: CASRTVEQYF. The CDR3 DNA reads as TGTGCCAGCAGAACGGTTGAGCAGTACTTC.

This sequence joins TRBV7-9 and TRBJ1-1; 7 bases are a match to TRBD1. V lost 5 bases to trimming and J lost 3 bases; unmatched junction nucleotides: 6. This CDR3 comprises 14 residues. CDR1 SEHNR and CDR2 FQNEAQ come from the germline V gene (reference sequence). The DNA of the CDR3 is TGTGCCAGCAGCGTTCCCGACAGGGACACTGAAGCTTTCTTT. Encoded protein: CASSVPDRDTEAFF.

The chain recombines TRBV9 with TRBJ1-1; D not resolved. The CDR3 spans 14 residues. CDR1 is SGDLS and CDR2 is YYNGEE in the germline V gene. V lost 1 base and J lost 4, with 11 bases in between. CDR3 in DNA: TGTGCCAGCAGCGTACGGCCCGGGTCCACTGAAGCTTTCTTT. This codes for CASSVRPGSTEAFF. Drawing the rest from reference TRBV9 and TRBJ1-1, the complete variable domain is DSGVTQTPKHLITATGQRVTLRCSPRSGDLSVYWYQQSLDQGLQFLIQYYNGEERAKGNILERFSAQQFPDLHSELNLSSLELGDSALYFCASSVRPGSTEAFFGQGTRLTVV.

This clone occurred a few times. V and J are TRBV7-2 and TRBJ1-3, with unresolved D. Trimming took off 1 base at V and 6 bases at J, with 4 bases between the two ends. This CDR3 has 12 residues. Germline V gene sequence: CDR1 SGHTA, CDR2 FQGNSA. Here the CDR3 DNA reads TGTGCCAGCAGCTTAGTCGTAAACACCATATATTTT. It encodes CASSLVVNTIYF. Supplemented by reference TRBV7-2 and TRBJ1-3, the full variable domain reads GAGVSQSPSNKVTEKGKDVELRCDPISGHTALYWYRQSLGQGLEFLIYFQGNSAPDKSGLPSDRFSAERTGGSVSTLTIQRTQQEDSAVYLCASSLVVNTIYFGEGSWLTVV.

In its sample, this clone was seen once. The rearrangement links TRBV5-1 to TRBJ2-7; 7 bases line up with TRBD1. Germline CDR1 reads SGHRS; CDR2 reads YFSETQ. This CDR3 region has 13 residues. V trimming: 0 bases; J trimming: 7 bases; junction bases outside the gene matches: 4. The CDR3 DNA is TGCGCCAGCAGCTTGGAGGGGGCGGCGGAGCAGTACTTC. The encoded protein is CASSLEGAAEQYF.

As DNA, the CDR3 is TGCGCCAGCAGCCAAGGATCCGGGACTATGTACAATGAGCAGTTCTTC. As protein: CASSQGSGTMYNEQFF. The gene calls are TRBV4-1 and TRBJ2-1; 7 nucleotides align to TRBD2. V was clipped by 1 base and J by 4 bases; unmatched bases: 7. The germline CDR1 and CDR2 sequences are MGHRA and YSYEKL. This CDR3 is 16 amino acids long.

The chain joins TRBV7-2 to TRBJ2-7; 10 nucleotides agree with TRBD2. CDR1 is SGHTA and CDR2 is FQGNSA in the germline V gene. This CDR3 spans 15 amino acids. The V segment lost 4 bases and the J segment 2 bases; nucleotides outside the gene matches: 5. The CDR3 loop is CASSSPTSGTYEQYF. CDR3 DNA sequence: TGTGCCAGCAGCTCGCCCACTAGCGGGACCTACGAGCAGTACTTC.

The sample holds one count of this clone. The chain uses TRBV24-1 and TRBJ1-2; D remains ambiguous. The CDR3 runs to 14 residues. The germline V gene encodes CDR1 KGHDR and CDR2 SFDVKD. V lost 9 bases and J lost 4, with 17 bases in between. CDR3 region: CATSHTSKSYGYTF. Written as DNA, the CDR3 is TGTGCCACCTCCCACACCTCCAAGTCCTATGGCTACACCTTC.

The chain links TRBV7-2 to TRBJ2-5, with 7 bases matching TRBD1. This CDR3 is built from 18 residues. Losses at the gene ends were 4 bases for V and 1 base for J; bases not matched to a gene: 15. The germline V gene has CDR1 SGHTA and CDR2 FQGNSA. Here the CDR3 reads CASSSSGGKAGGQETQYF. DNA of the CDR3: TGTGCCAGCAGCTCATCGGGTGGGAAGGCAGGGGGCCAAGAGACCCAGTACTTC.

This chain connects TRBV7-3 to TRBJ1-2; a weak D match, TRBD1 (6 bases). CDR3 length equals 14 residues. Germline lookup yields CDR1 SGHTA and CDR2 FQGTGA. Between the trimmed V and J ends, which lost 5 bases and 4 bases, there was a span of 14 bases. CDR3 sequence: CASSPNGGAYGYTF. The CDR3 DNA reads TGTGCCAGCAGCCCAAACGGGGGGGCCTATGGCTACACCTTC.

This chain links TRBV5-5 with TRBJ2-7, with TRBD1 matching 9 bases. Trimming removed 2 bases from V and 3 bases from J; junction bases left unmatched: 12. The CDR3 has 17 amino acids. The germline V gene encodes CDR1 SGHKS and CDR2 YYEKEE (reference sequence). The CDR3 loop reads CASSLQQGAFFFYEQYF. As DNA, the CDR3 is TGTGCCAGCAGCTTACAACAGGGGGCTTTCTTTTTCTACGAGCAGTACTTC.

This rearrangement joins TRBV11-2 to TRBJ1-2; D call uncertain. Germline values: CDR1 SGHAT, CDR2 FQNNGV. V dropped 2 bases and J dropped 11 bases, with 12 bases sitting between them. The CDR3 has 12 residues. The CDR3 DNA reads TGTGCCAGCAGCTTAAAGACACCATCTTACACCTTC. Amino acid sequence: CASSLKTPSYTF. Full variable domain (rest looked up from reference TRBV11-2 and TRBJ1-2): EAGVAQSPRYKIIEKRQSVAFWCNPISGHATLYWYQQILGQGPKLLIQFQNNGVVDDSQLPKDRFSAERLKGVDSTLKIQPAKLEDSAVYLCASSLKTPSYTFGSGTRLTVV.

This chain joins TRBV7-8 and TRBJ2-2, with no clear D. The CDR3 has 15 residues. With 0 bases removed from V and 4 bases from J, the gap between germline ends came to 9 bases. Germline assignment: CDR1 SGHVS and CDR2 FQNEAQ. This CDR3 is CASSLASRSTGELFF. The CDR3 nucleotides read TGTGCCAGCAGCTTAGCTTCTAGATCCACCGGGGAGCTGTTTTTT. Variable domain in full (rest from reference TRBV7-8 and TRBJ2-2): GAGVSQSPRYKVAKRGQDVALRCDPISGHVSLFWYQQALGQGPEFLTYFQNEAQLDKSGLPSDRFFAERPEGSVSTLKIQRTQQEDSAVYLCASSLASRSTGELFFGEGSRLTVL.

The chain links TRBV4-2 to TRBJ2-1; 11 bases align to TRBD2. The CDR3 covers 17 residues. The J segment lost 6 bases and the V segment lost 0 bases, leaving 7 bases of the junction unmatched. CDR1 is LGHNA and CDR2 is YNFKEQ in the germline V gene. CDR3 nucleotides: TGTGCCAGCAGCCAAGATCCTGGGACTAGCGGATCCAATGAGCAGTTCTTC. It encodes CASSQDPGTSGSNEQFF.

This clone came up once. The J gene is TRBJ1-5, the V gene TRBV18; 9 nucleotides line up with TRBD1. CDR1 and CDR2 (germline): KGHSH, LQKENI. The CDR3 spans 18 residues. With 2 bases clipped from V and 2 bases from J, the junction kept 10 bases outside the gene matches. Here the CDR3 DNA reads TGTGCCAGCTCACCATCTACAGGGGGCGGCCTTGGCAATCAGCCCCAGCATTTT. This sequence encodes CASSPSTGGGLGNQPQHF.

The chain couples TRBV7-9 to TRBJ2-1; D is possibly TRBD2 (6 bases). This CDR3 contains 14 residues. From germline, CDR1 is SEHNR and CDR2 FQNEAQ (reference sequence). Trimming stripped 5 bases from V and 0 bases from J, with 8 bases between. In DNA form, the CDR3 reads TGTGCCAGCAGCCACGGGGGCTCCTACAATGAGCAGTTCTTC. Translated: CASSHGGSYNEQFF.

This sequence joins TRBV5-4 and TRBJ2-3, with TRBD2 matching 13 bases. Per germline, CDR1 SGHNT and CDR2 YYREEE (reference sequence). This CDR3 region has 17 residues. The junction had 9 bases not matched to a gene; V was cut back by 3 bases and J by 5 bases. As DNA, the CDR3 is TGTGCCAGCAGCTCCCGTAGACTAGCGGGGGGTTTAGATACGCAGTATTTT. Amino acid sequence: CASSSRRLAGGLDTQYF.